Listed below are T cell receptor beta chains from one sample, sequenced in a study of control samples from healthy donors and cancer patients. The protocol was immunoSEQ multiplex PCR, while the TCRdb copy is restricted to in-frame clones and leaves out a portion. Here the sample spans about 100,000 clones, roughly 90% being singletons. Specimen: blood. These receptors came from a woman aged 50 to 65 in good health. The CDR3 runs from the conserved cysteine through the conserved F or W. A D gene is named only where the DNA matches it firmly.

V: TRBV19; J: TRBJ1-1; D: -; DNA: TGTGCCAGTAAAAGAAACATGAACACTGAAGCTTTCTTT; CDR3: CASKRNMNTEAFF
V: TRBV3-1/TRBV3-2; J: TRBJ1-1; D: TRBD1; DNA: TGTGCCAGCAGCCTTACAGGGGGCTTCGGGGTGAACACTGAAGCTTTCTTT; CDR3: CASSLTGGFGVNTEAFF
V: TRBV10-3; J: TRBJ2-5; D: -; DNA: TGTGCCATCTCCGCCGGCGAGTCGATGGCGGAGACCCAGTACTTC; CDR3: CAISAGESMAETQYF
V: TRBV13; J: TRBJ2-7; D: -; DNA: TGTGCCAGCAGCTTATTGGGAGAGCAGTACTTC; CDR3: CASSLLGEQYF
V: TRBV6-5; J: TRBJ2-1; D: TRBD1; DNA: TGTGCCAGCAGTCACCGGACAGGGGATTATGAGCAGTTCTTC; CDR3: CASSHRTGDYEQFF
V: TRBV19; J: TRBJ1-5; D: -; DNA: TGTGCCAGTAGTATAGCCGGAGGGGATCAGCCCCAGCATTTT; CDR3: CASSIAGGDQPQHF
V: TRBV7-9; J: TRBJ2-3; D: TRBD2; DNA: TGTGCCACCCCGGGACTAGCGGCCACAGATACGCAGTATTTT; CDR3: CATPGLAATDTQYF
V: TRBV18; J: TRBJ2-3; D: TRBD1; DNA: TGTGCCAGCTTGCCGGGACAGGGGACGGGTACGCAGTATTTT; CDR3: CASLPGQGTGTQYF
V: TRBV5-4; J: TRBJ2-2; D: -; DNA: TGTGCCAGCAGCTTGGGAGGGTTCGGCGGGGAGCTGTTTTTT; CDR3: CASSLGGFGGELFF
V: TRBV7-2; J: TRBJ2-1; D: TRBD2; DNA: TGTGCCAGCAGCTCCCGTGGACTAGACGGGAGCAATGAGCAGTTCTTC; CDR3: CASSSRGLDGSNEQFF
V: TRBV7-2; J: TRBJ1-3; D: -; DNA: TGTGCCAGCAGCGCGGCGGCTTCTGGAAACACCATATATTTT; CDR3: CASSAAASGNTIYF
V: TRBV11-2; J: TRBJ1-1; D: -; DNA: TGTGCCAGCACCGTCAGGGATGCCACTGAAGCTTTCTTT; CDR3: CASTVRDATEAFF
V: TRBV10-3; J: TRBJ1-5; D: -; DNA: TGTGCCATCAACGCGGAAGACACGAATCAGCCCCAGCATTTT; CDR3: CAINAEDTNQPQHF
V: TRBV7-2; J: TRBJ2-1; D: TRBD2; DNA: TGTGCCAGCAGCCTAACGACTAGCGGCTACAATGAGCAGTTCTTC; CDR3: CASSLTTSGYNEQFF
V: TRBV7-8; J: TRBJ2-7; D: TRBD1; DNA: TGTGCCAGCAGCTTAGCCGTAACAGGGGGCGGCGAGCAGTACTTC; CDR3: CASSLAVTGGGEQYF
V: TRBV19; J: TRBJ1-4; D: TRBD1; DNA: TGTGCCAGTCGCAACCCCGGGACAGGGGCAGAAAAACTGTTTTTT; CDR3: CASRNPGTGAEKLFF